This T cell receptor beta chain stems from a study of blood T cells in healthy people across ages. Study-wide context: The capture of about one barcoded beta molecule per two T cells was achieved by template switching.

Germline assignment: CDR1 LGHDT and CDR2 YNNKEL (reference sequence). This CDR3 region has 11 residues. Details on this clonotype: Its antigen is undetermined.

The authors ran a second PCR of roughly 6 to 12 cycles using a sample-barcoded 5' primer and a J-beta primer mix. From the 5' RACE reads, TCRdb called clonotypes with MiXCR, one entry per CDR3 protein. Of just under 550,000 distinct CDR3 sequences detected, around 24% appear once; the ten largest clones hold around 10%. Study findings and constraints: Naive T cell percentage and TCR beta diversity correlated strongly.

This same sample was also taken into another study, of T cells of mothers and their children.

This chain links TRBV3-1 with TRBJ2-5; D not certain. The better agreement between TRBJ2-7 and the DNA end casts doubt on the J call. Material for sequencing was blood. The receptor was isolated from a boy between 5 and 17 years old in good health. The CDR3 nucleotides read TGTGCCAGCAGGGGGATCTACGAGCAGTACTTC. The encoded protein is CASRGIYEQYF.